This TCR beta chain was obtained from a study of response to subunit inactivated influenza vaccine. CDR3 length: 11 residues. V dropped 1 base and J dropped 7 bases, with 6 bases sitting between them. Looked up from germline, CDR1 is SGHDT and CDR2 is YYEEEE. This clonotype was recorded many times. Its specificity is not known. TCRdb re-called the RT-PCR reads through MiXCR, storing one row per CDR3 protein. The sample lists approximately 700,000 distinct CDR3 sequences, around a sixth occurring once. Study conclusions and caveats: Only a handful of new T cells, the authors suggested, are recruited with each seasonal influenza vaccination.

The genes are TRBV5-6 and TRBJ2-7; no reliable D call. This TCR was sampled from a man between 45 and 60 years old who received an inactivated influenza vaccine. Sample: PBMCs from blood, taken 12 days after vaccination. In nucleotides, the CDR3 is TGTGCCAGCAGCTTGCTAGGGGAGCAGTACTTC. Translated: CASSLLGEQYF.